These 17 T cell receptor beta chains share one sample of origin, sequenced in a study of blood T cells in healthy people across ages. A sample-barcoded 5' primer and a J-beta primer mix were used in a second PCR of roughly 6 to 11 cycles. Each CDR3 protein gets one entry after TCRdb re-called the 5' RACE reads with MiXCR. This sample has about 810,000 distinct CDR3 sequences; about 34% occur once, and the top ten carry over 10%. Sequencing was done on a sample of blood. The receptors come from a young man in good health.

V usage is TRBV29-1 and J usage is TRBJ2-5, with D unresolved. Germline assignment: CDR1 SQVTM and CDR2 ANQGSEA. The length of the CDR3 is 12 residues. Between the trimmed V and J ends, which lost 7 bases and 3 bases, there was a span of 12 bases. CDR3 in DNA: TGCAGCGCACCCCGCAGTGAAGAGACCCAGTACTTC. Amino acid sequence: CSAPRSEETQYF.

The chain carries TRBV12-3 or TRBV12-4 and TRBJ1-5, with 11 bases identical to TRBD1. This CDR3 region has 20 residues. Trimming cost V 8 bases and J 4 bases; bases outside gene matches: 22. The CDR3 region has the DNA TGTGCCAGCCAGACGGGTCGGGTATACCGACGGGACAGGGGGAATCAGCCCCAGCATTTT. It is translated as CASQTGRVYRRDRGNQPQHF.

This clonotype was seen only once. In DNA form, the CDR3 reads TGCAGTGCTAGAGGCTCAAGACAGGGAAGATCACCCCTCCACTTT. Its protein product is CSARGSRQGRSPLHF. The chain joins TRBV20-1 to TRBJ1-6; 7 bases fit TRBD1. The CDR3 has 15 residues. Germline assignment: CDR1 DFQATT and CDR2 SNEGSKA (reference sequence). V was pared by 1 base and J by 10 bases, with 10 bases of the junction left unmatched.

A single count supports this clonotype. The CDR3 coding sequence is TGCAGTGTTGCTCGTGGTTCCAATCAGCCCCAGCATTTT. This translates into CSVARGSNQPQHF. The chain joins TRBV20-1 to TRBJ1-5; D not certain. The CDR3 runs to 13 residues. V shed 7 bases and J shed 3 bases, with 13 bases lying between them. CDR1 DFQATT and CDR2 SNEGSKA come from the germline V gene (reference sequence).

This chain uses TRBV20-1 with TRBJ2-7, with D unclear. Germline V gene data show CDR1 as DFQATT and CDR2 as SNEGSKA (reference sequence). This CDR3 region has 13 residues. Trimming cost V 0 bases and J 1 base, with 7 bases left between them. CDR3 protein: CSARDDLSYEQYF. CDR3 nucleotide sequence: TGCAGTGCTAGAGACGACCTATCCTACGAGCAGTACTTC.

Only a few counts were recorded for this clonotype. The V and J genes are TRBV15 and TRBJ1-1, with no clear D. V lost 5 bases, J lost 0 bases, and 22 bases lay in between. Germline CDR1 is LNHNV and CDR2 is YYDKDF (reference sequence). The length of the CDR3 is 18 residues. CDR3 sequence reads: CATSPEDPFRLMNTEAFF. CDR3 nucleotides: TGTGCCACCAGCCCGGAGGATCCTTTCCGATTAATGAACACTGAAGCTTTCTTT.

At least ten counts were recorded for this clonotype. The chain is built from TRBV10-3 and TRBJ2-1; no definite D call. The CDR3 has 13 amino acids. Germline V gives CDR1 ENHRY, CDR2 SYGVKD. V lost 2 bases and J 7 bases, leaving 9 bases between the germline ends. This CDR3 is CAISEPRSNEQFF. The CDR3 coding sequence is TGTGCCATCAGTGAGCCCAGAAGTAATGAGCAGTTCTTC.

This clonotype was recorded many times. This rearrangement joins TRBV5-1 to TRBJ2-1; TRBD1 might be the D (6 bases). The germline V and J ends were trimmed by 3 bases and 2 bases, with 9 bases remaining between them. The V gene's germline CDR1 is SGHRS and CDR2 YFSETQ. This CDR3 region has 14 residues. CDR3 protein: CASSSRTAYNEQFF. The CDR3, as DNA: TGCGCCAGCAGCTCGCGGACAGCCTACAATGAGCAGTTCTTC.

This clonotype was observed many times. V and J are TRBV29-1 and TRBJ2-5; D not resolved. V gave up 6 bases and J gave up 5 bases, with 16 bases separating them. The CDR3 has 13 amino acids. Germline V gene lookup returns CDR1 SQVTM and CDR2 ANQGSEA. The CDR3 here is CSVRSTLLETQYF. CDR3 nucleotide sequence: TGCAGCGTGAGATCTACCCTCCTCGAGACCCAGTACTTC.

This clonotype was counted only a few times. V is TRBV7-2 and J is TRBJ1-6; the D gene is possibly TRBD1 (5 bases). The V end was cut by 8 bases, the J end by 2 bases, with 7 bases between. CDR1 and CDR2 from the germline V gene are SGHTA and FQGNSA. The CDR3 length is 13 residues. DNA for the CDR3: TGTGCCAGCGGCAGGGCCTATAATTCACCCCTCCACTTT. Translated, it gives CASGRAYNSPLHF.

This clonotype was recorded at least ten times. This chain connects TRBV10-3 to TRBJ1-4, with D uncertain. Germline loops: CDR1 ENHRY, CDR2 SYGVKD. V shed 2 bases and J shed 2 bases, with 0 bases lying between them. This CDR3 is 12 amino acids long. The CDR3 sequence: CAISETNEKLFF. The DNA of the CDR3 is TGTGCCATCAGTGAGACTAATGAAAAACTGTTTTTT.

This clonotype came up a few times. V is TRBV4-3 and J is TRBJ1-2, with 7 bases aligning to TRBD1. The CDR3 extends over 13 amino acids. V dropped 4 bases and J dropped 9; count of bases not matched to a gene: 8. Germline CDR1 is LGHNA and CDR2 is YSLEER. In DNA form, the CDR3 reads TGCGCCAGCAGCCCCCGACAGGGTGACAGCTACACCTTC. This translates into CASSPRQGDSYTF.

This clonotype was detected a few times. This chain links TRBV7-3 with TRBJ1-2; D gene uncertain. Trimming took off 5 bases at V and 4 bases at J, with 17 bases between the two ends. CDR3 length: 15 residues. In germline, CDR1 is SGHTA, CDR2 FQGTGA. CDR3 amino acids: CASSPSRGSRYGYTF. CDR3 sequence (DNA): TGTGCCAGCAGCCCCTCGAGAGGGAGCCGCTATGGCTACACCTTC.

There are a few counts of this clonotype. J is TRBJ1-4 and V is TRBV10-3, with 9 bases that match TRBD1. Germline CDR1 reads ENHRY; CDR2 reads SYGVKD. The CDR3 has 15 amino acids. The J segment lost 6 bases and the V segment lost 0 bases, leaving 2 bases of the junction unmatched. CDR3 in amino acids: CAISESDRGDEKLFF. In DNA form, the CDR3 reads TGTGCCATCAGTGAGTCGGACAGGGGTGATGAAAAACTGTTTTTT.

The CDR3 sequence is CASSPLGTAFEAFF. CDR3 in DNA: TGTGCCAGCAGCCCCCTCGGGACAGCCTTTGAAGCTTTCTTT. The V call is TRBV14, the J call TRBJ1-1; 7 bases agree with TRBD1. With V trimmed by 4 bases and J by 7 bases, 9 bases remained unmatched. Germline V gene lookup returns CDR1 SGHDN and CDR2 FVKESK. The CDR3 is 14 amino acids.

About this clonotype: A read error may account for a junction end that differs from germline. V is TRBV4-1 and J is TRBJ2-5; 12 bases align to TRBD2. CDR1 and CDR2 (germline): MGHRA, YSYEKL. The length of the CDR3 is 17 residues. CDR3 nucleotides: TGTGCCAGCAGCCCCCGGACTAGCGGGGCCTCCTACAATGAGCAGTACTTC. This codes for CASSPRTSGASYNEQYF.

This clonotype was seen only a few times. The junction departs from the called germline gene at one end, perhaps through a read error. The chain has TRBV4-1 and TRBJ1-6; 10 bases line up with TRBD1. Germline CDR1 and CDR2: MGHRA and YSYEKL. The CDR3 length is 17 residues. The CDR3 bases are TGCGCCAGCAGACAAGATGCTAGGGACAGGGGTTATTCACCCCTCCACTTT. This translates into CASRQDARDRGYSPLHF.